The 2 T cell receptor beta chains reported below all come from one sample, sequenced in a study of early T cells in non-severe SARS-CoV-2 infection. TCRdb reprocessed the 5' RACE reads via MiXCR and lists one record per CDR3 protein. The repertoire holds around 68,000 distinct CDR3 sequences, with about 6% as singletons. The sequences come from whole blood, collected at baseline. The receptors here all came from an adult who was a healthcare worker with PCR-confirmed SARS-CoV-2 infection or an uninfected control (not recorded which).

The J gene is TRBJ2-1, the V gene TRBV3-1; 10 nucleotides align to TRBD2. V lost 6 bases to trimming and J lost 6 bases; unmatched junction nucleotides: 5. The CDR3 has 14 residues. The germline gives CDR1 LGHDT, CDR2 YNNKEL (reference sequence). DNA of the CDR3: TGTGCCAGCAGGCCCCTAGCGGGAGTCAATGAGCAGTTCTTC. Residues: CASRPLAGVNEQFF.

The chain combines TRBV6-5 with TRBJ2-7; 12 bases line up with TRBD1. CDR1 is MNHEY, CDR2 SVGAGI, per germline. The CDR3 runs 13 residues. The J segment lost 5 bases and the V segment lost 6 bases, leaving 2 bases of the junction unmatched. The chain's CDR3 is CASSRDRGHEQYF. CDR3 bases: TGTGCCAGCAGCCGGGACAGGGGGCACGAGCAGTACTTC.